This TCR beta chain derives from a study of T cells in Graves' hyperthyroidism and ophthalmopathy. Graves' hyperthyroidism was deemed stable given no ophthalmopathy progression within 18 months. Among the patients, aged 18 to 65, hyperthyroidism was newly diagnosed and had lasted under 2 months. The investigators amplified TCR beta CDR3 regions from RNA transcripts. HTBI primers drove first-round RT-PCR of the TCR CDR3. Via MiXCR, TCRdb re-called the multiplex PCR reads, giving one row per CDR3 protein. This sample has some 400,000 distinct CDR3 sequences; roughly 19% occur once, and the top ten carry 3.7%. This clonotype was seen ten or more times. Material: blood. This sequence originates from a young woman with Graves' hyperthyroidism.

The CDR3 DNA reads as TGTGCCAGCAGAAAACAGGGGGCGCTCCACGAGCAGTACTTC. Its translation: CASRKQGALHEQYF. The chain combines TRBV28 with TRBJ2-7; TRBD1 matches at 9 bases. With V trimmed by 6 bases and J by 5 bases, 8 bases remained unmatched. The V gene's germline CDR1 is MDHEN and CDR2 SYDVKM. The CDR3 spans 14 residues.